This TCR beta chain was observed in a study of vaccination effects on CD4 cells after COVID-19. Study-wide context: Of the BNT162b2 and mRNA-1273 vaccines, participants received two doses of one or the other.

Subsequent to a culture period of under twelve days, CD4+ T cells were isolated. Prior SARS-CoV-2 infection was absent in the vaccine recipients, as shown by negative nucleocapsid antibodies. About this clone: What it binds is not known.

There are 13 residues in the CDR3. In germline, CDR1 is MNHEY, CDR2 SVGAGI. V lost 2 bases to trimming and J lost 0 bases, with 1 base between them. Sequenced by immunoSEQ multiplex PCR; TCRdb stores in-frame clones only, minus some. The sample carries 20,000 to 25,000 clones, roughly 75% recorded once. The rearrangement joins TRBV6-5 to TRBJ1-4; D unclear. This receptor was obtained from a human donor who received a COVID-19 vaccine. The source material was CD4+ T cells from PBMCs cultured without peptide, sampled before COVID-19 vaccination. The CDR3 bases are TGTGCCAGCAGTTACGCAACTAATGAAAAACTGTTTTTT. It encodes CASSYATNEKLFF.